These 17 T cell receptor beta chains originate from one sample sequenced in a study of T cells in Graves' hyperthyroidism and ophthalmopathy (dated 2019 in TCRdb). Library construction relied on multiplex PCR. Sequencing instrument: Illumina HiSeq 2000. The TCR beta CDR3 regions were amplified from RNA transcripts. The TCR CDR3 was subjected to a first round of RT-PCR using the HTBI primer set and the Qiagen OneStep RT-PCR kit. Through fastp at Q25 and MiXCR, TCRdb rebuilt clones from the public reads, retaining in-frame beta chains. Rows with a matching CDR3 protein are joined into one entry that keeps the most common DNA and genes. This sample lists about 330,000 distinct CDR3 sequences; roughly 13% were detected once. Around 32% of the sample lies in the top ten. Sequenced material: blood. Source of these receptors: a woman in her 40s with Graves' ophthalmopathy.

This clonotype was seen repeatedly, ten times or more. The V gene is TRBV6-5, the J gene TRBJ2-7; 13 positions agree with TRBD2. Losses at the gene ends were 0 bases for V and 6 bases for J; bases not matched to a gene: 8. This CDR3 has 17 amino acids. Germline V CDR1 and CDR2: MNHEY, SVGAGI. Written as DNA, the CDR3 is TGTGCCAGCAGTTACTCGACCATACTAGCGGGAGGGCCCGAGCAGTACTTC. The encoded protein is CASSYSTILAGGPEQYF.

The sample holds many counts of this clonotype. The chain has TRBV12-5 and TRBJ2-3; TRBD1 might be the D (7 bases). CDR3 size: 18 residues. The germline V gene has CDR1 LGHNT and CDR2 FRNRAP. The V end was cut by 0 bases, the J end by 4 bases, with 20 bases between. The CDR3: CASGLVLGGQTLSDTQYF. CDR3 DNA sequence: TGTGCTAGTGGTTTGGTACTCGGGGGACAGACACTCTCAGATACGCAGTATTTT.

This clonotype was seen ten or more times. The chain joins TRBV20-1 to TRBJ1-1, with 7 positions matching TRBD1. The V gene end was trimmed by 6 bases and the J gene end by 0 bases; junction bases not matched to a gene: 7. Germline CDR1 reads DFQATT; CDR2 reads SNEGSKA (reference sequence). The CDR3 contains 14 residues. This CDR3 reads CSAKTGPMNTEAFF. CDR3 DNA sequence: TGCAGTGCGAAGACAGGGCCGATGAACACTGAAGCTTTCTTT.

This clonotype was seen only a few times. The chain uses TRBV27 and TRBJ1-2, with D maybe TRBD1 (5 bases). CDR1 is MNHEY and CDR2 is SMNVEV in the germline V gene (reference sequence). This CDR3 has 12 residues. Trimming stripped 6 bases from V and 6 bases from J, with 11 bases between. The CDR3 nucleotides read TGTGCCAGCAGGGGGCGCTGGGATGGCTACACCTTC. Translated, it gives CASRGRWDGYTF.

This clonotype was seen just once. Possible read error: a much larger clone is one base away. Here the CDR3 reads CASSVSKMEKLSF. The DNA for the CDR3 is TGTGCCAGTAGTGTGTCCAAGATGGAAAAACTGTCTTTT. This chain links TRBV19 with TRBJ1-4; the D is unclear. The CDR3 runs to 13 residues. Germline V gene sequence: CDR1 LNHDA, CDR2 SQIVND (reference sequence).

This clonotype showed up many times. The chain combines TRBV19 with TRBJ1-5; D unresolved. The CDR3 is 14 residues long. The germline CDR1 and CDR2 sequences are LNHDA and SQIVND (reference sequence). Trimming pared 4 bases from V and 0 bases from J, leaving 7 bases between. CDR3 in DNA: TGTGCCAGTAGTACCCAGGCTAGCAATCAGCCCCAGCATTTT. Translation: CASSTQASNQPQHF.

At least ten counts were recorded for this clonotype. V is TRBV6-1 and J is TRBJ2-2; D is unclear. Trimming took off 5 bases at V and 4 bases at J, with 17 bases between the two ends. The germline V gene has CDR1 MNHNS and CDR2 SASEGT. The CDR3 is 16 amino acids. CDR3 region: CASSHRPGEFTGELFF. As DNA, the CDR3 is TGTGCCAGCAGTCACCGCCCTGGAGAGTTCACCGGGGAGCTGTTTTTT.

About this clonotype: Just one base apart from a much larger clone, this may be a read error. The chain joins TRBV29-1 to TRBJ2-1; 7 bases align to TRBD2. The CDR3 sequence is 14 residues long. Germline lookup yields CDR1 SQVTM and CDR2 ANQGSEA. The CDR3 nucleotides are TGCAGCGTGGGGGGGAGGAGCTCCTACAATGGGCAGTTCTTC. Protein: CSVGGRSSYNGQFF.

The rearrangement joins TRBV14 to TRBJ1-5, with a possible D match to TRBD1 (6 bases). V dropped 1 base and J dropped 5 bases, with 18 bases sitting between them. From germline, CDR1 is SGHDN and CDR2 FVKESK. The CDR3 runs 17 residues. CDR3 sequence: CASSQVLRQVVDQPQHF. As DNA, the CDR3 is TGTGCCAGCAGCCAAGTCCTAAGACAGGTTGTAGATCAGCCCCAGCATTTT.

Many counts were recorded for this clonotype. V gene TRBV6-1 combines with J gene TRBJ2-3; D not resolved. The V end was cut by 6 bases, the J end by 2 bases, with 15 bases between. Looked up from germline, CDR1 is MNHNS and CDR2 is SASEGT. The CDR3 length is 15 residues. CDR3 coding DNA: TGTGCCAGCAGCTTTTCAACCGGGTTCACAGATACGCAGTATTTT. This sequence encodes CASSFSTGFTDTQYF.

This chain's CDR3 is CASSAGRTGNEQFF. The CDR3 DNA reads TGTGCCAGCAGCGCCGGGAGGACCGGGAATGAGCAGTTCTTC. This chain joins TRBV2 and TRBJ2-1; the match to TRBD2 covers 7 bases. This CDR3 region has 14 residues. The V gene end was trimmed by 6 bases and the J gene end by 7 bases; junction bases not matched to a gene: 9. Germline CDR1 reads SNHLY; CDR2 reads FYNNEI.

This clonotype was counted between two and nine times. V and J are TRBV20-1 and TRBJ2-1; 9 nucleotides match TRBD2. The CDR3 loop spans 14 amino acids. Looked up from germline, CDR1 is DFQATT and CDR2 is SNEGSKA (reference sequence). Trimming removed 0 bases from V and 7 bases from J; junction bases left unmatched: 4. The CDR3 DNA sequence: TGCAGTGCTAGAGAGGGTAGCGGGAGAAATGAGCAGTTCTTC. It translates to CSAREGSGRNEQFF.

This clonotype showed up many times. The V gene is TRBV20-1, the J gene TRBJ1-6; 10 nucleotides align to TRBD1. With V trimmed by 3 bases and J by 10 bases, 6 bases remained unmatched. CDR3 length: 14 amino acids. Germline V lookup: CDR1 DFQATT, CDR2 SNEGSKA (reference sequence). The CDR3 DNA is TGCAGTGCTAGGACCGGGACAGGGGCATCACCCCTCCACTTT. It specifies CSARTGTGASPLHF.

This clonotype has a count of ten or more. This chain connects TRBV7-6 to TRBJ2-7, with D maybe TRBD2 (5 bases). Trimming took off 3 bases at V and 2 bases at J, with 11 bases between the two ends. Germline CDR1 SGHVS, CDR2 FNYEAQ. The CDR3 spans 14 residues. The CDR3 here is CASSFGLETYEQYF. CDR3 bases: TGTGCCAGCAGCTTCGGACTGGAAACCTACGAGCAGTACTTC.

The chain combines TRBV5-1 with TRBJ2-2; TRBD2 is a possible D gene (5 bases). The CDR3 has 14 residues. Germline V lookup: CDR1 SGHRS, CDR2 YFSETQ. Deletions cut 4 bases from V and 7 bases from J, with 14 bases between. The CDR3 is CASSERGPNGELFF. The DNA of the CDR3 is TGCGCCAGCAGCGAGCGCGGGCCTAACGGGGAGCTGTTTTTT.

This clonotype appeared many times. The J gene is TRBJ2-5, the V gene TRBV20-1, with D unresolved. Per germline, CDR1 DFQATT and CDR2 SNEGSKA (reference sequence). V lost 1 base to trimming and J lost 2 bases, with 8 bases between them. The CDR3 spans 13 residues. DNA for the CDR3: TGCAGTGCTAGAGGGTCTCCACAAGAGACCCAGTACTTC. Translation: CSARGSPQETQYF.

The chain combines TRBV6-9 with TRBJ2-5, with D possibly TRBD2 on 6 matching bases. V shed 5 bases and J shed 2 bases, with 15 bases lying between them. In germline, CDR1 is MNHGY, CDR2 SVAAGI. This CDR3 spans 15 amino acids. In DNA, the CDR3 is TGTGCCAGCAGTGTATGGACTACACCTCAAGAGACCCAGTACTTC. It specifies CASSVWTTPQETQYF.